Listed here are 30 T cell receptor beta chains from one sample, sequenced in a study of blood T cell repertoires in COVID-19 (TCRdb year 2020). The library was built by means of the immunoSEQ multiplex PCR assay. Drawn from immuneACCESS, this table holds only the in-frame rearrangements with V and J called that TCRdb kept. Clones are partly lost; checked studies trace under half to an unresolved V gene and leave the rest unexplained. This sample gives 100,000 to 120,000 clones in total; about 88% of them show up just once. The ten biggest clones cover 8% to 8.5% of the sample. Sequenced sample: peripheral blood. The receptors were gathered from a woman between 65 and 79 years old who had recovered from COVID-19.

This clone was seen just once. The V and J genes are TRBV9 and TRBJ2-7; 9 positions agree with TRBD1. Germline V gene data show CDR1 as SGDLS and CDR2 as YYNGEE. The CDR3 spans 17 residues. The J segment lost 3 bases and the V segment lost 4 bases, leaving 14 bases of the junction unmatched. CDR3 bases: TGTGCCAGCAGCCCCGGGACAGGGAAAATGTTTGACTACGAGCAGTACTTC. It encodes CASSPGTGKMFDYEQYF.

CDR3 in DNA: TGTGCCAGCAGCCAAGAAAAAGGGAGGATTGGCTACACCTTC. Its protein product is CASSQEKGRIGYTF. The rearrangement links TRBV4-2 to TRBJ1-2; no firm D call. Germline loops: CDR1 LGHNA, CDR2 YNFKEQ. This CDR3 region has 14 residues. The V end lost 0 bases, the J end lost 7 bases, and 12 bases lay between the germline ends.

This chain joins TRBV7-8 and TRBJ2-3; D possibly corresponds to TRBD1 (6 bases). V lost 5 bases to trimming and J lost 13 bases, with 16 bases between them. The CDR3 has 12 amino acids. CDR1 SGHVS and CDR2 FQNEAQ come from the germline V gene. In nucleotides, the CDR3 is TGTGCCAGCAGCCACGAGACAGGTATAAAGTATTTT. This translates into CASSHETGIKYF.

This clone was counted a single time. The gene calls are TRBV30 and TRBJ1-1, with TRBD1 identical over 9 bases. The CDR3 sequence is 13 residues long. Germline V CDR1 and CDR2: GTSNPN, SVGIG (reference sequence). Trimming cost V 0 bases and J 5 bases; bases outside gene matches: 1. The CDR3 here is CAWSVQGATEAFF. CDR3 nucleotides: TGTGCCTGGAGTGTACAGGGGGCGACTGAAGCTTTCTTT.

V usage is TRBV7-9 and J usage is TRBJ1-2; TRBD1 matches 7 bases. Germline assignment: CDR1 SEHNR and CDR2 FQNEAQ (reference sequence). With 1 base clipped from V and 6 bases from J, the junction kept 5 bases outside the gene matches. The CDR3 totals 14 residues. The CDR3 nucleotides read TGTGCCAGCAGCTTAGACAGGGGAAAAGATGGCTACACCTTC. Protein: CASSLDRGKDGYTF.

The chain recombines TRBV12-3 or TRBV12-4 with TRBJ2-2, with D possibly being TRBD2 (7 bases). The CDR3 extends over 11 amino acids. Trimming pared 5 bases from V and 14 bases from J, leaving 12 bases between. The CDR3 protein is CASSQGRALFF. CDR3 in DNA: TGTGCCAGCAGTCAGGGGAGGGCCCTGTTTTTT.

The chain carries TRBV6-6 and TRBJ2-2, with D unclear. V was cut by 8 bases and J by 3 bases, with 13 bases left in between. Germline V lookup: CDR1 MNHNY, CDR2 SVGAGI (reference sequence). This CDR3 is 14 amino acids long. In DNA, the CDR3 is TGTGCCAGCGTCCTGGGCGCCTACACCGGGGAGCTGTTTTTT. Translated, it gives CASVLGAYTGELFF.

The CDR3 coding sequence is TGTGCCAGCAGCCTCTACAGGGGGCGCGACGACGGCTACACCTTC. Translation: CASSLYRGRDDGYTF. V is TRBV7-8 and J is TRBJ1-2, with 9 bases aligning to TRBD1. V lost 5 bases and J lost 8; bases outside the gene matches: 12. The CDR3 length is 15 residues. CDR1 and CDR2 from the germline V gene are SGHVS and FQNEAQ.

The chain couples TRBV6-5 to TRBJ1-3, with D uncertain. CDR1 is MNHEY, CDR2 SVGAGI, per germline. The V end lost 2 bases, the J end lost 1 base, and 6 bases lay between the germline ends. CDR3 size: 14 residues. In nucleotides, the CDR3 is TGTGCCAGCAGTTACACCCGGTCTGGAAACACCATATATTTT. As protein: CASSYTRSGNTIYF.

This clone was seen only once. The chain employs TRBV28 and TRBJ2-7; tentatively, D is TRBD1 (5 bases). V was shortened by 8 bases and J by 1 base, with 9 bases between the two germline ends. The CDR3 totals 12 residues. In germline, CDR1 is MDHEN, CDR2 SYDVKM. CDR3 nucleotides: TGTGCCAGCTGGGGCGATTCCTACGAGCAGTACTTC. As protein: CASWGDSYEQYF.

This chain connects TRBV11-2 to TRBJ2-4, with 7 bases identical to TRBD1. The length of the CDR3 is 16 residues. Germline CDR1 SGHAT, CDR2 FQNNGV. The trim removed 3 bases at V and 4 bases at J, leaving 9 bases unmatched. CDR3 sequence reads: CASSLGTGTDKNIQYF. CDR3 DNA sequence: TGTGCCAGCAGCTTGGGGACCGGGACAGATAAAAACATTCAGTACTTC.

The chain is built from TRBV7-2 and TRBJ2-7, with TRBD2 as a possible D gene (6 bases). There are 14 residues in the CDR3. Deletions cut 5 bases from V and 3 bases from J, with 14 bases between. Germline V gene lookup returns CDR1 SGHTA and CDR2 FQGNSA. CDR3 nucleotide sequence: TGTGCCAGCAGCCGCGGACTAAAAAACTACGAGCAGTACTTC. Protein product: CASSRGLKNYEQYF.

This clone has more than one count but fewer than ten. Within the sample, other DNA sequences also encode this same CDR3. The V and J genes are TRBV28 and TRBJ2-1, with D hard to call. The germline V gene encodes CDR1 MDHEN and CDR2 SYDVKM. V was cut by 3 bases and J by 3 bases, with 3 bases left in between. The CDR3 sequence is 12 residues long. In DNA form, the CDR3 reads TGTGCCAGCAGTTTGCGCTACAATGAGCAGTTCTTC. Translation: CASSLRYNEQFF. Filled out from reference TRBV28 and TRBJ2-1, the complete variable domain reads DVKVTQSSRYLVKRTGEKVFLECVQDMDHENMFWYRQDPGLGLRLIYFSYDVKMKEKGDIPEGYSVSREKKERFSLILESASTNQTSMYLCASSLRYNEQFFGPGTRLTVL.

This chain uses TRBV19 with TRBJ2-4; weak D call: TRBD1 (7 bases). From germline, CDR1 is LNHDA and CDR2 SQIVND (reference sequence). This CDR3 spans 16 amino acids. Trimming took 1 base from V and 0 from J, leaving 10 bases between them. CDR3 nucleotides: TGTGCCAGTAGTATAGCAGGGGGGCTAGCCAAAAACATTCAGTACTTC. It codes for CASSIAGGLAKNIQYF.

J is TRBJ2-6 and V is TRBV19; the D gene is possibly TRBD2 (6 bases). V lost 5 bases to trimming and J lost 0 bases, with 8 bases between them. There are 15 residues in the CDR3. CDR1 and CDR2 from the germline V gene are LNHDA and SQIVND (reference sequence). CDR3 region: CASSFSGSGANVLTF. The DNA for the CDR3 is TGTGCCAGTAGTTTTAGCGGCTCTGGGGCCAACGTCCTGACTTTC.

This clone has just one count. This chain joins TRBV6-5 and TRBJ1-5; 7 positions agree with TRBD1. V gave up 6 bases and J gave up 7 bases; unmatched junction bases: 9. Germline lookup yields CDR1 MNHEY and CDR2 SVGAGI. The length of the CDR3 is 14 residues. The CDR3 protein is CASRGWQGGQPQHF. The CDR3 DNA sequence: TGTGCCAGCAGGGGGTGGCAGGGGGGCCAGCCCCAGCATTTT.

V is TRBV10-3 and J is TRBJ2-2; 13 bases fit TRBD2. V was pared by 6 bases and J by 0 bases, with 16 bases of the junction left unmatched. Germline CDR1 and CDR2: ENHRY and SYGVKD. CDR3 length: 21 residues. This chain's CDR3 is CAIRLTRGLAGESANTGELFF. In DNA, the CDR3 is TGTGCCATCAGATTAACCCGCGGACTAGCGGGAGAGTCCGCGAACACCGGGGAGCTGTTTTTT.

The chain couples TRBV19 to TRBJ2-5; 8 positions agree with TRBD2. V was pared by 8 bases and J by 1 base, with 6 bases of the junction left unmatched. The CDR3 is 14 residues long. Germline V gene data show CDR1 as LNHDA and CDR2 as SQIVND (reference sequence). In DNA form, the CDR3 reads TGTGCCAGTCACGATAGCGGGGCCCAAGAGACCCAGTACTTC. This encodes CASHDSGAQETQYF.

CDR3 loop: CATVRRNNEKLFF. In nucleotides, the CDR3 is TGTGCCACTGTCCGGAGAAATAATGAAAAACTGTTTTTT. This chain connects TRBV6-5 to TRBJ1-4; D is unclear. Germline CDR1 and CDR2: MNHEY and SVGAGI. Trimming removed 10 bases from V and 4 bases from J, with 13 bases in between. CDR3 length: 13 residues.

The chain couples TRBV7-8 to TRBJ1-2; D possibly corresponds to TRBD1 (5 bases). V shed 5 bases and J shed 2 bases, with 18 bases lying between them. The germline V gene encodes CDR1 SGHVS and CDR2 FQNEAQ. The CDR3 has 16 amino acids. The CDR3 nucleotides read TGTGCCAGCAGCAAAACACAGAATACAGGAAACTATGGCTACACCTTC. Its translation is CASSKTQNTGNYGYTF. The whole variable domain, remainder taken from reference TRBV7-8 and TRBJ1-2, is GAGVSQSPRYKVAKRGQDVALRCDPISGHVSLFWYQQALGQGPEFLTYFQNEAQLDKSGLPSDRFFAERPEGSVSTLKIQRTQQEDSAVYLCASSKTQNTGNYGYTFGSGTRLTVV.

This chain joins TRBV7-2 and TRBJ1-5; maybe TRBD1 (6 bases). This CDR3 comprises 14 residues. The V end lost 0 bases, the J end lost 6 bases, and 9 bases lay between the germline ends. Germline V gene lookup returns CDR1 SGHTA and CDR2 FQGNSA. The CDR3 sequence is CASSLAGGGQPQHF. CDR3 bases: TGTGCCAGCAGCTTAGCAGGGGGGGGTCAGCCCCAGCATTTT.

This clone has more than one count but fewer than ten. The same CDR3 also results from other DNA sequences found in this sample. This chain links TRBV4-2 with TRBJ1-1; 7 nucleotides line up with TRBD1. The trim removed 4 bases at V and 2 bases at J, leaving 1 base unmatched. Germline lookup yields CDR1 LGHNA and CDR2 YNFKEQ. The CDR3 has 13 amino acids. CDR3 loop: CASSPGGNTEAFF. The CDR3 nucleotides read TGTGCCAGCAGCCCAGGGGGAAACACTGAAGCTTTCTTT.

This clone is a singleton in its sample. The chain is built from TRBV18 and TRBJ2-3; 8 bases are shared with TRBD2. The germline V gene encodes CDR1 KGHSH and CDR2 LQKENI. Trimming removed 3 bases from V and 1 base from J; junction bases left unmatched: 3. CDR3 length: 15 amino acids. The CDR3 nucleotides are TGTGCCAGCTCACCTACAGCGGGAGGCACAGATACGCAGTATTTT. Translating gives CASSPTAGGTDTQYF.

J is TRBJ1-2 and V is TRBV18, with D possibly being TRBD1 (5 bases). Germline CDR1 KGHSH, CDR2 LQKENI. The CDR3 consists of 15 residues. V dropped 3 bases and J dropped 4 bases, with 15 bases sitting between them. Here the CDR3 reads CASSPRGEGRYGYTF. The CDR3 DNA sequence: TGTGCCAGCTCACCCCGAGGGGAGGGGCGCTATGGCTACACCTTC. The whole variable domain, remainder taken from reference TRBV18 and TRBJ1-2, is NAGVMQNPRHLVRRRGQEARLRCSPMKGHSHVYWYRQLPEEGLKFMVYLQKENIIDESGMPKERFSAEFPKEGPSILRIQQVVRGDSAAYFCASSPRGEGRYGYTFGSGTRLTVV.

The chain combines TRBV30 with TRBJ2-5, with 11 bases identical to TRBD2. The CDR3 totals 15 residues. The germline gives CDR1 GTSNPN, CDR2 SVGIG (reference sequence). V was clipped by 3 bases and J by 2 bases; unmatched bases: 5. The CDR3 bases are TGTGCCTGGAGGACGGGACTAGCGGCTCAAGAGACCCAGTACTTC. Translation gives CAWRTGLAAQETQYF.

J is TRBJ2-5 and V is TRBV5-4, with 7 bases fitting TRBD1. Per germline, CDR1 SGHNT and CDR2 YYREEE (reference sequence). The CDR3 totals 13 residues. The trim removed 4 bases at V and 4 bases at J, leaving 4 bases unmatched. This CDR3 reads CASSRDSLETQYF. CDR3 DNA sequence: TGTGCCAGCAGCCGGGACAGCCTAGAGACCCAGTACTTC.

V is TRBV6-2 or TRBV6-3 and J is TRBJ2-7; D may be TRBD2 (5 bases). The germline V gene has CDR1 MNHEY and CDR2 SVGEGT. V was trimmed by 5 bases and J by 7 bases, leaving 18 bases between them. This CDR3 has 14 residues. CDR3 bases: TGTGCCAGCAGTCTACACGCCCAGACGGGGGAGCAGTACTTC. The encoded protein is CASSLHAQTGEQYF.

V gene TRBV7-2 combines with J gene TRBJ2-6, with a weak D call TRBD2 (6 bases). The CDR3 has 15 amino acids. The germline V gene encodes CDR1 SGHTA and CDR2 FQGNSA. With 5 bases removed from V and 4 bases from J, the gap between germline ends came to 12 bases. For the CDR3, the DNA is TGTGCCAGCAGCACTAGCCAGGCGGGGGCCAACGTCCTGACTTTC. Translation gives CASSTSQAGANVLTF.

V usage is TRBV10-3 and J usage is TRBJ2-3; 11 nucleotides align to TRBD1. In germline, CDR1 is ENHRY, CDR2 SYGVKD. The CDR3 is 16 amino acids. The ends lost 5 bases at V and 3 bases at J; junction bases unmatched: 7. Written as DNA, the CDR3 is TGTGCCATCAGTCCCTGGACAGGGGGCGTAACAGATACGCAGTATTTT. As protein: CAISPWTGGVTDTQYF.

The chain couples TRBV28 to TRBJ1-3, with 8 bases identical to TRBD1. The germline V gene encodes CDR1 MDHEN and CDR2 SYDVKM. The CDR3 is made up of 16 amino acids. V trimming: 3 bases; J trimming: 6 bases; junction bases outside the gene matches: 10. This CDR3 is CASSFLGQGAPNTIYF. CDR3 bases: TGTGCCAGCAGTTTTCTGGGGCAGGGGGCCCCAAACACCATATATTTT.